The present T cell receptor (beta chain) was sequenced within a study of cytomegalovirus exposure and HLA in healthy donors. Study details: Of 350 to 400 genotyped donors, around 80% grouped in the Caucasian-associated ancestry cluster.

Overall study findings and caveats: Common viral pathogens (according to a later analysis) appeared linked to several of the most significant clusters.

Comments on this clone: Its antigen is unidentified.

The CDR3 runs to 14 residues. V was trimmed by 2 bases and J by 2 bases, leaving 7 bases between them. Germline V gene sequence: CDR1 GTSNPN, CDR2 SVGIG (reference sequence). PCR used 60 Vbeta primers and 13 Jbeta primers. Profiled with immunoSEQ multiplex PCR; TCRdb holds only in-frame clones, not every one. This table has 60,000 to 95,000 clones, about four fifths appearing once. The sequencing sample was made of PBMCs. The genes are TRBV30 and TRBJ2-6; D perhaps matches TRBD2 (6 bases). This receptor was obtained from a woman between 40 and 50 years old in good health and CMV-seropositive. Here the CDR3 reads CAWSSGAGANVLTF. Written as DNA, the CDR3 is TGTGCCTGGAGTTCGGGGGCTGGGGCCAACGTCCTGACTTTC.